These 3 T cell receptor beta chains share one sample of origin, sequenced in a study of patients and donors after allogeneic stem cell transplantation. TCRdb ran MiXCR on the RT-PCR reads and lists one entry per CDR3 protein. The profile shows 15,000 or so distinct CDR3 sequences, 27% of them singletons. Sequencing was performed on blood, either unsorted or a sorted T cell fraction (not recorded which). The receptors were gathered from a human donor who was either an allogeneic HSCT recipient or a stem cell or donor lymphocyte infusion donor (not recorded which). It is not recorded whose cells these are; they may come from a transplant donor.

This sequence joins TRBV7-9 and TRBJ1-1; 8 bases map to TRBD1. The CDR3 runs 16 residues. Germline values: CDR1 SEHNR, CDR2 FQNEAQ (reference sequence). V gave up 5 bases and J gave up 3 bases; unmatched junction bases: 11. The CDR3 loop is CASSISRDRMDTEAFF. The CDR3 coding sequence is TGTGCCAGCAGCATCTCCCGGGACAGGATGGACACTGAAGCTTTCTTT.

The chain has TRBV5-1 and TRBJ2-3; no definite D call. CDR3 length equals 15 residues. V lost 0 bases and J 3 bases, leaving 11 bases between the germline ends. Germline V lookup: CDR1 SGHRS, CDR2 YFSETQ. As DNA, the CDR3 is TGCGCCAGCAGCTTGGAGTTGCTAAGTACAGATACGCAGTATTTT. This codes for CASSLELLSTDTQYF.

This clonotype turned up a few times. The CDR3 bases are TGTGCCAGCAGTTTAGGCCAGGGGGCTGCGAAACTGTTTTTT. It translates to CASSLGQGAAKLFF. The chain uses TRBV12-3 or TRBV12-4 and TRBJ1-4, with 8 nucleotides matching TRBD1. The CDR3 covers 14 residues. Losses at the gene ends were 1 base for V and 11 bases for J; bases not matched to a gene: 6.